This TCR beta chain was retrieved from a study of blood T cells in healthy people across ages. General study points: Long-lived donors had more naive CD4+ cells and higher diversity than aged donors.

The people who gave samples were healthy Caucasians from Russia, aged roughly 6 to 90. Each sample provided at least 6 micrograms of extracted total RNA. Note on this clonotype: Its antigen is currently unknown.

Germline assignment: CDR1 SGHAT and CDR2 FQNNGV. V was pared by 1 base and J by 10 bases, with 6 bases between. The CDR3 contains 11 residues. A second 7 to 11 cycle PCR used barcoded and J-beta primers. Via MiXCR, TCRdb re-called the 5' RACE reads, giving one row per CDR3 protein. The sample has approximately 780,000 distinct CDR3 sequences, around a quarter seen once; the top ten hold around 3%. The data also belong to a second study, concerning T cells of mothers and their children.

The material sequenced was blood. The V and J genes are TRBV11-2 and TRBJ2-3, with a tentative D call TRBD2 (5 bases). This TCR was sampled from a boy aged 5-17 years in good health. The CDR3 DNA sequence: TGTGCCAGCAGCTTAGGCGGGCCGCAGTATTTT. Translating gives CASSLGGPQYF. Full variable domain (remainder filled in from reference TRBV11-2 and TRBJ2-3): EAGVAQSPRYKIIEKRQSVAFWCNPISGHATLYWYQQILGQGPKLLIQFQNNGVVDDSQLPKDRFSAERLKGVDSTLKIQPAKLEDSAVYLCASSLGGPQYFGPGTRLTVL.